This paragraph covers one TCR beta chain sequence. This sample is part of a study of technical replicates of blood from a handful of donors. The CDR3 loop spans 16 amino acids. Germline values: CDR1 SGHRS, CDR2 YFSETQ. The J segment lost 12 bases and the V segment lost 2 bases, leaving 16 bases of the junction unmatched. Clones were read by immunoSEQ multiplex PCR, and TCRdb kept only the in-frame ones, dropping some. The sample consists of 65,000 to 80,000 clones, less than 98% of them appearing once. The receptor comes from a human donor in good health. This sequence joins TRBV5-1 and TRBJ2-4; 8 bases are a match to TRBD1. Sequencing was carried out using T cells isolated from PBMCs. The CDR3, as DNA: TGCGCCAGCAGCTTAGGACAGGGTTTAGCGAGGACGAGTCAGTACTTC. Protein: CASSLGQGLARTSQYF.